This is a list of T cell receptor beta chains from one sample in a study of blood T cell repertoires in COVID-19. Profiling relied on immunoSEQ multiplex PCR, and the TCRdb table lists in-frame clones only, not all of them. Of more than 300,000 clones listed, less than 90% were seen once; the top ten hold around 5%. The sequencing sample was made of PBMCs or T cells enriched from blood (not recorded which). The receptors come from a woman aged 45-65 years who had recovered from COVID-19. Both conserved end residues are part of each CDR3. D genes are given only for firm matches. Only part of the rows carry a size: once, few, many, or a class if the clone is expanded.

D,J,size,V,CDR3,DNA
-,TRBJ1-1,-,TRBV5-1,CASSRPGVNTEAFF,TGCGCCAGCAGCCGTCCGGGGGTGAACACTGAAGCTTTCTTT
TRBD1,TRBJ1-2,-,TRBV11-2,CASSPRTGGDYGYTF,TGTGCCAGCAGCCCCAGGACAGGGGGTGACTATGGCTACACCTTC
-,TRBJ1-5,-,TRBV3-1/TRBV3-2,CASSPHIQQGRSNQPQHF,TGTGCCAGCAGCCCCCACATCCAACAGGGCAGGAGCAATCAGCCCCAGCATTTT
-,TRBJ2-7,-,TRBV7-2,CASSLALSGGYEQYF,TGTGCCAGCAGCTTAGCACTATCCGGGGGCTACGAGCAGTACTTC
-,TRBJ1-2,-,TRBV15,CATSRVGGVSGYTF,TGTGCCACCAGCAGAGTCGGGGGGGTATCGGGCTACACCTTC
TRBD1,TRBJ1-5,-,TRBV29-1,CSVGQGWNQPQHF,TGCAGCGTCGGACAGGGGTGGAATCAGCCCCAGCATTTT
-,TRBJ2-7,-,TRBV5-1,CASRAGQESYEQYF,TGCGCCAGCAGAGCGGGACAGGAATCCTACGAGCAGTACTTC
-,TRBJ2-7,-,TRBV29-1,CSVEEHSTYEQYF,TGCAGCGTTGAAGAGCACAGCACTTACGAGCAGTACTTC
-,TRBJ1-5,once,TRBV7-8,CASSFLAGGPPHF,TGTGCCAGCAGCTTCTTAGCCGGAGGACCCCCGCATTTT
TRBD2,TRBJ2-7,-,TRBV19,CASRVTSGRNEQYF,TGTGCCAGTAGGGTGACTAGCGGGAGAAACGAGCAGTACTTC
-,TRBJ2-6,once,TRBV4-1,CASSHPRRSGANVLTF,TGCGCCAGCAGCCATCCTAGGAGATCTGGGGCCAACGTCCTGACTTTC
-,TRBJ2-4,-,TRBV6-1,CASSDNRLAKNIQYF,TGTGCCAGCAGTGATAACAGATTAGCCAAAAACATTCAGTACTTC